Following are 13 T cell receptor beta chains from one sample sequenced in a study of blood T cells in healthy people across ages. For the second PCR, which ran for roughly 7 to 11 cycles, a sample-barcoded 5' primer and a J-beta primer mix were used. TCRdb independently ran MiXCR on the 5' RACE reads; one entry per CDR3 protein. The sample has 700,000 or so distinct CDR3 sequences, about 20% seen once. The sample comprised blood. The source of these receptors is a man aged 65-85 years in good health.

This clonotype was seen a handful of times. The CDR3 is CASNGNTYEQYF. The CDR3, as DNA: TGTGCCAGCAATGGAAACACCTACGAGCAGTACTTC. The chain uses TRBV2 and TRBJ2-7; D gene ambiguous. The CDR3 is made up of 12 amino acids. Germline-derived CDR1 and CDR2 are SNHLY and FYNNEI. Trimming pared 7 bases from V and 2 bases from J, leaving 9 bases between.

This clonotype was observed a handful of times. Its ends do not fully match the called genes, so a read error is possible. The rearrangement joins TRBV6-1 to TRBJ2-5; unclear D gene. The germline CDR1 and CDR2 sequences are MNHNS and SASEGT. The CDR3 runs 10 residues. Here the CDR3 DNA reads TGTGCCAGCAGTGAAGCTCGGAAGACATTC. This translates into CASSEARKTF.

This clonotype appeared a few times. The chain combines TRBV6-5 with TRBJ1-2; D gene unclear. The CDR3 loop spans 13 amino acids. Germline assignment: CDR1 MNHEY and CDR2 SVGAGI. The ends were cut back, 0 bases at V and 5 bases at J, with 7 bases in the middle. CDR3: CASSYSRIYGYTF. DNA of the CDR3: TGTGCCAGCAGTTACTCCCGGATTTATGGCTACACCTTC.

The rearrangement uses TRBV24-1 and TRBJ1-2; 7 nucleotides line up with TRBD1. The CDR3 consists of 15 residues. Germline lookup yields CDR1 KGHDR and CDR2 SFDVKD. Trimming took 10 bases from V and 3 from J; bases not matched to a gene: 13. The CDR3 nucleotides read TGTGCCACGCAAGGGGGCCAGGTGATGGACTATGGCTACACCTTC. Translating gives CATQGGQVMDYGYTF.

The chain has TRBV12-3 or TRBV12-4 and TRBJ2-3; tentatively, D is TRBD2 (6 bases). Trimming removed 6 bases at V and 6 bases at J, with 16 bases between. This CDR3 spans 14 amino acids. DNA of the CDR3: TGTGCCAGCAGGGTTGGGGGGAGATGGGATACGCAGTATTTT. Translating it yields CASRVGGRWDTQYF.

The rearrangement uses TRBV20-1 and TRBJ2-1; TRBD2 matches 10 bases. Germline V gene lookup returns CDR1 DFQATT and CDR2 SNEGSKA (reference sequence). CDR3 length: 15 amino acids. V lost 0 bases and J lost 8; bases outside the gene matches: 7. The CDR3 loop reads CSARDRLAGWDEQFF. The CDR3 coding sequence is TGCAGTGCTAGAGATCGACTAGCGGGCTGGGATGAGCAGTTCTTC.

This clonotype was detected ten times or more. The chain is built from TRBV7-2 and TRBJ1-2; 11 bases match TRBD1. The CDR3 has 13 residues. J gave up 7 bases and V 5 bases, and 3 bases lay outside the gene matches. Germline loops: CDR1 SGHTA, CDR2 FQGNSA. The CDR3 bases are TGTGCCAGCAGCGGACAGGGGGCCGGTGGCTACACCTTC. It codes for CASSGQGAGGYTF.

This rearrangement joins TRBV7-9 to TRBJ1-3; TRBD1 matches 7 bases. This CDR3 is 18 amino acids long. The V and J ends lost 5 bases and 4 bases, in that order; junction bases with no gene match: 17. Per germline, CDR1 SEHNR and CDR2 FQNEAQ (reference sequence). For the CDR3, the DNA is TGTGCCAGCAGCACGGTAGAACTAAAGACAGGGTTAGGAAACACCATATATTTT. The encoded protein is CASSTVELKTGLGNTIYF.

This chain connects TRBV10-3 to TRBJ1-1; D gene uncertain. Germline CDR1 reads ENHRY; CDR2 reads SYGVKD. The CDR3 length is 13 residues. The V gene lost 6 bases and the J gene lost 1 base, with 9 bases spanning the gap. Here the CDR3 DNA reads TGTGCCATCAGGTCCGAGACGAACACTGAAGCTTTCTTT. Protein: CAIRSETNTEAFF.

In nucleotides, the CDR3 is TGTGCCAGCAGTTTCCACAGGGCCCGAAACACTGAAGCTTTCTTT. This gives the protein CASSFHRARNTEAFF. The rearrangement joins TRBV3-1 to TRBJ1-1, with a weak D call TRBD1 (6 bases). The CDR3 totals 15 residues. CDR1 and CDR2 (germline): LGHDT, YNNKEL (reference sequence). Trimming removed 6 bases from V and 2 bases from J, with 16 bases in between.

V gene TRBV7-2 combines with J gene TRBJ2-1; a possible D gene is TRBD2 (6 bases). The germline V and J ends were trimmed by 3 bases and 7 bases, with 16 bases remaining between them. Germline V gene sequence: CDR1 SGHTA, CDR2 FQGNSA. This CDR3 contains 15 residues. This CDR3 reads CASSFTTSLRNEQFF. CDR3 DNA sequence: TGTGCCAGCAGCTTTACGACTAGTTTGAGGAATGAGCAGTTCTTC.

This clonotype was seen more than once but under ten times. V is TRBV3-1 and J is TRBJ2-2; 8 positions match TRBD1. This CDR3 region has 16 residues. Germline CDR1 LGHDT, CDR2 YNNKEL (reference sequence). The V segment lost 4 bases and the J segment 4 bases; nucleotides outside the gene matches: 8. The CDR3 coding sequence is TGTGCCAGCAGCCTCCAACCGGGACAGGCCACCGGGGAGCTGTTTTTT. The encoded protein is CASSLQPGQATGELFF.

This clonotype appeared a few times. This sequence joins TRBV6-2 or TRBV6-3 and TRBJ2-2; 7 bases line up with TRBD1. The CDR3 length is 18 residues. Germline CDR1 and CDR2: MNHEY and SVGEGT. J was trimmed by 1 base and V by 8 bases; bases with no gene match: 16. The CDR3 DNA follows: TGTGCCAGCCAGAGGGACAGACGAAAATATAAGAACACCGGGGAGCTGTTTTTT. Residues: CASQRDRRKYKNTGELFF.